The TCR beta chain described here comes from a study of post-analysis software for immune sequencing data. Study-level background: Progressive-relapsing, secondary progressive and relapsing-remitting multiple sclerosis were among the disease courses included. Findings of the study overall: Patients used five TRBV segments, including TRBV5-6, TRBV5-1 and TRBV20-1, more often than controls. With F measure, samples from one preparation batch clustered together strongly. Relative to controls, patients with multiple sclerosis showed significantly lower normalized Chao1 diversity.

About this clonotype itself: Its target is unknown.

The CDR3 covers 15 residues. The J segment lost 11 bases and the V segment lost 3 bases, leaving 12 bases of the junction unmatched. Researchers reported that TCR beta cDNA libraries carried unique molecular identifiers. Between roughly 1 and 10 million T cells gave rise to hundreds of thousands of cDNA molecules. TCRdb fed the PCR reads into MiXCR, producing one record per CDR3 protein. The data contain roughly 540,000 distinct CDR3 sequences, roughly 34% of them singletons. This clonotype originated in a girl under 18 with multiple sclerosis. The V gene is TRBV12-3 or TRBV12-4, the J gene TRBJ2-5; 10 bases line up with TRBD2. The sample was blood. Here the CDR3 reads CASSLLLAGTNEQYF. As DNA, the CDR3 is TGTGCCAGCAGTTTGCTACTAGCGGGGACGAATGAGCAGTACTTC.